This paragraph covers one TCR beta chain sequence. The target antigen is unknown. The germline gives CDR1 LNHDA, CDR2 SQIVND (reference sequence). This CDR3 region has 17 residues. This entry is derived from a study of monozygotic twins with inflammatory bowel disease. Starting material for each TCR library was about 3,300 ng of total RNA. The cDNA of both the TCRalpha and TCRbeta chains was subjected to two nested PCRs of about 15 and 9 cycles. For each CDR3 protein, TCRdb gives one entry from its re-call of the 5' RACE reads, without DNA. This sample lists roughly 170,000 distinct CDR3 sequences; its ten largest clones have roughly 7%. Notes on the study in general: The inverse Simpson measure of TCRbeta diversity was lower in IBD patients than in healthy co-twins.

The sample taken for sequencing was blood. The TCR comes from a human donor with ulcerative colitis or Crohn's disease, or a healthy co-twin of an affected twin (not recorded which). The chain is built from TRBV19 and TRBJ1-5. The CDR3 is CASSTPWGSSSNQPQHF.